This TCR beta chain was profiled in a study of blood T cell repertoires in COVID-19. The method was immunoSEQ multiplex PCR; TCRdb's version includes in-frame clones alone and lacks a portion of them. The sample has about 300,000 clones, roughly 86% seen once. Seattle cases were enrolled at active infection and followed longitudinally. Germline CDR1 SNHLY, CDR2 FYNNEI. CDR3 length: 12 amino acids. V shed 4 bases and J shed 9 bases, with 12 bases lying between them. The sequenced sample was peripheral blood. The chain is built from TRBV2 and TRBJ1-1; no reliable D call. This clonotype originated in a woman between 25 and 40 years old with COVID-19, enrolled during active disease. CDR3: CASSGLNSQAFF. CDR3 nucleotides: TGTGCCAGCAGTGGGCTTAATTCTCAAGCTTTCTTT.